Following are 26 T cell receptor beta chains from one sample sequenced in a study of ipilimumab plus nivolumab after autologous stem cell transplantation. Assay: immunoSEQ multiplex PCR; the TCRdb copy retains only in-frame clones and omits some. Altogether about 9,300 clones are present, about 70% being singletons, with the ten largest covering under 25%. This specimen consisted of PBMCs, obtained in a trial of ipilimumab plus nivolumab as post-transplant consolidation. These TCRs come from a female donor with multiple myeloma.

This clone was detected only once. CDR3 in DNA: TGTGCCAGCAGCCCTGCCCTGACGACCGGGTCCTACAATGAGCAGTTCTTC. This gives the protein CASSPALTTGSYNEQFF. The gene calls are TRBV7-3 and TRBJ2-1, with D hard to call. The germline gives CDR1 SGHTA, CDR2 FQGTGA. The length of the CDR3 is 17 residues. Trimming removed 5 bases at V and 1 base at J, with 18 bases between.

A single count supports this clone. The chain recombines TRBV7-9 with TRBJ2-7; 9 bases agree with TRBD1. The CDR3 runs 14 residues. Germline CDR1 SEHNR, CDR2 FQNEAQ (reference sequence). With 5 bases clipped from V and 3 bases from J, the junction kept 5 bases outside the gene matches. CDR3 DNA: TGTGCCAGCAGCCCCCGGGACAGGGTCTACGAGCAGTACTTC. This sequence encodes CASSPRDRVYEQYF.

CDR3 region: CASSGGTKAIGELFF. The CDR3 DNA reads TGCGCCAGCAGTGGGGGGACGAAGGCGATCGGGGAGCTGTTTTTT. The chain joins TRBV10-2 to TRBJ2-2; D is perhaps TRBD1 or TRBD2 (5 bases each). The CDR3 spans 15 residues. Germline CDR1 reads WSHSY; CDR2 reads SAAADI. V dropped 4 bases and J dropped 7 bases, with 16 bases sitting between them.

J is TRBJ2-7 and V is TRBV6-5; TRBD2 aligns across 8 bases. Germline loops: CDR1 MNHEY, CDR2 SVGAGI. The junction had 6 bases not matched to a gene; V was cut back by 2 bases and J by 3 bases. CDR3 length: 15 residues. As DNA, the CDR3 is TGTGCCAGCAGTTACGGGGGAGCGGGAGTCTACGAGCAGTACTTC. Translated, it gives CASSYGGAGVYEQYF.

This chain connects TRBV6-5 to TRBJ2-7; possibly TRBD2 for D (7 bases). The germline gives CDR1 MNHEY, CDR2 SVGAGI. Trimming stripped 2 bases from V and 2 bases from J, with 10 bases between. This CDR3 is 14 amino acids long. The CDR3 is CASSYEGGAYEQYF. CDR3 DNA sequence: TGTGCCAGCAGTTACGAGGGGGGGGCCTACGAGCAGTACTTC.

The gene calls are TRBV6-9 and TRBJ2-7; D remains ambiguous. V lost 3 bases and J lost 6, with 6 bases in between. The CDR3 length is 11 residues. Germline CDR1 MNHGY, CDR2 SVAAGI. CDR3 sequence: CASSYFPEQYF. Written as DNA, the CDR3 is TGTGCCAGCAGTTACTTTCCCGAGCAGTACTTC.

The chain employs TRBV29-1 and TRBJ2-3; tentatively, D is TRBD1 (7 bases). Trimming cost V 4 bases and J 1 base, with 18 bases left between them. CDR1 is SQVTM, CDR2 ANQGSEA, per germline. CDR3 size: 16 residues. CDR3 in DNA: TGCAGCGTTGCCCCAACAGGGGTAGCGGGCACAGATACGCAGTATTTT. Translation gives CSVAPTGVAGTDTQYF.

The chain carries TRBV5-1 and TRBJ2-7; TRBD2 aligns across 11 bases. V lost 0 bases and J lost 3; bases outside the gene matches: 2. The CDR3 is made up of 15 amino acids. Germline CDR1 reads SGHRS; CDR2 reads YFSETQ. CDR3 region: CASSLVLAGDYEQYF. CDR3 in DNA: TGCGCCAGCAGCTTGGTACTAGCGGGAGACTACGAGCAGTACTTC.

A few counts support this clone. Other DNA sequences within the sample encode an identical CDR3. The rearrangement uses TRBV11-3 and TRBJ1-3; no reliable D call. The CDR3 consists of 16 residues. The V gene lost 2 bases and the J gene lost 0 bases, with 11 bases spanning the gap. Germline V gene data show CDR1 as SGHNT and CDR2 as YENEEA. CDR3 DNA sequence: TGTGCCAGCAGCTTAACCGGAGGGAACTCTGGAAACACCATATATTTT. Translated: CASSLTGGNSGNTIYF.

This chain links TRBV7-8 with TRBJ2-5; the D is unclear. V shed 5 bases and J shed 5 bases, with 3 bases lying between them. CDR1 SGHVS and CDR2 FQNEAQ come from the germline V gene. CDR3 length equals 10 residues. The CDR3 DNA reads as TGTGCCAGCAGCCATGAGACCCAGTACTTC. The encoded protein is CASSHETQYF.

In DNA form, the CDR3 reads TGTGCCAGTAGTATTAATTGGGGGCTGAACCACAATGAGCAGTTCTTC. Translation gives CASSINWGLNHNEQFF. The V call is TRBV19, the J call TRBJ2-1, with a tentative D call TRBD1 (6 bases). The ends were cut back, 3 bases at V and 5 bases at J, with 17 bases in the middle. Germline CDR1 reads LNHDA; CDR2 reads SQIVND (reference sequence). This CDR3 comprises 16 residues.

J is TRBJ1-1 and V is TRBV29-1; 10 bases line up with TRBD1. V gave up 4 bases and J gave up 6 bases; unmatched junction bases: 5. Per germline, CDR1 SQVTM and CDR2 ANQGSEA. This CDR3 region has 13 residues. For the CDR3, the DNA is TGCAGCGTTGCGAGGGACAGGGGCTCTGAAGCTTTCTTT. Translation gives CSVARDRGSEAFF.

This chain joins TRBV27 and TRBJ2-7, with D perhaps matching TRBD2 (5 bases). V lost 1 base and J 6 bases, leaving 10 bases between the germline ends. The CDR3 length is 13 residues. Germline V CDR1 and CDR2: MNHEY, SMNVEV (reference sequence). DNA of the CDR3: TGTGCCAGCAGTTTATTCGGGGAGTCCGAGCAGTACTTC. The encoded protein is CASSLFGESEQYF.

This clone was picked up a small number of times. V and J are TRBV19 and TRBJ2-1; tentatively, D is TRBD2 (6 bases). The V and J ends lost 6 bases and 9 bases respectively, with 21 bases between them. Germline assignment: CDR1 LNHDA and CDR2 SQIVND (reference sequence). The CDR3 has 15 residues. The CDR3 here is CASSLLSEGVGEQFF. The DNA for the CDR3 is TGTGCCAGTAGCTTACTATCGGAGGGTGTCGGTGAGCAGTTCTTC.

The chain is built from TRBV6-1 and TRBJ1-4; possible D gene TRBD1, 5 bases. The CDR3 contains 16 residues. Germline V gene sequence: CDR1 MNHNS, CDR2 SASEGT. Deletions cut 3 bases from V and 4 bases from J, with 15 bases between. The CDR3 loop reads CASSDPGQGDNEKLFF. The CDR3, as DNA: TGTGCCAGCAGTGATCCTGGGCAGGGTGATAATGAAAAACTGTTTTTT.

The genes are TRBV5-1 and TRBJ1-1; no reliable D call. Germline V gene lookup returns CDR1 SGHRS and CDR2 YFSETQ. The CDR3 runs to 14 residues. V dropped 4 bases and J dropped 0 bases, with 10 bases sitting between them. The CDR3 region has the DNA TGCGCCAGCAGCATCGACGGAATGAACACTGAAGCTTTCTTT. Its protein is CASSIDGMNTEAFF.

The V gene is TRBV7-2, the J gene TRBJ2-1; D gene ambiguous. This CDR3 region has 13 residues. V lost 1 base and J 6 bases, leaving 7 bases between the germline ends. Germline-derived CDR1 and CDR2 are SGHTA and FQGNSA. The CDR3 loop reads CASSLGDLNEQFF. The CDR3 coding sequence is TGTGCCAGCAGCTTAGGGGATCTCAATGAGCAGTTCTTC.

The chain has TRBV5-6 and TRBJ2-5, with D tentatively TRBD1 or TRBD2 (5 bases each). Germline V lookup: CDR1 SGHDT, CDR2 YYEEEE. Trimming took 4 bases from V and 2 from J, leaving 18 bases between them. This CDR3 contains 16 residues. The DNA for the CDR3 is TGTGCCAGCAGCCCCCCCCCGGGACGGATTCAAGAGACCCAGTACTTC. Protein sequence: CASSPPPGRIQETQYF.

V is TRBV5-1 and J is TRBJ2-1, with 8 positions matching TRBD1. Germline values: CDR1 SGHRS, CDR2 YFSETQ. V was pared by 7 bases and J by 9 bases, with 12 bases of the junction left unmatched. This CDR3 has 14 residues. The CDR3 nucleotides are TGCGCCAGCCCAACGACAGGGGTCTATGTTGAGCAGTTCTTC. Its protein product is CASPTTGVYVEQFF.

The rearrangement joins TRBV7-3 to TRBJ2-2; 10 bases align to TRBD1. Germline V lookup: CDR1 SGHTA, CDR2 FQGTGA. With 3 bases clipped from V and 4 bases from J, the junction kept 2 bases outside the gene matches. This CDR3 region has 15 residues. CDR3 DNA: TGTGCCAGCAGCTTCCGGACAGGGGGCACCGGGGAGCTGTTTTTT. It is translated as CASSFRTGGTGELFF.

The V gene is TRBV2, the J gene TRBJ2-7; the D is unclear. V lost 6 bases to trimming and J lost 5 bases, with 14 bases between them. Germline loops: CDR1 SNHLY, CDR2 FYNNEI. This CDR3 comprises 13 residues. The CDR3 nucleotides are TGTGCCAGCAGCTTGGCCTCGGAAAACGAGCAGTACTTC. As protein: CASSLASENEQYF.

J is TRBJ1-2 and V is TRBV21-1. TRBV21-1 is a pseudogene. This CDR3 is built from 15 residues. This CDR3 reads CASSKDGVVYPGYTF. The CDR3 DNA reads as TGTGCCAGCAGCAAAGATGGGGTTGTCTACCCTGGCTACACCTTC.

This clone is medium-sized in the sample. CDR3 amino acids: CASSSPGQGLFF. Here the CDR3 DNA reads TGTGCCAGCAGTTCCCCAGGACAGGGGCTGTTTTTT. The gene calls are TRBV28 and TRBJ1-4; 9 nucleotides match TRBD1. Germline V gene data show CDR1 as MDHEN and CDR2 as SYDVKM. Trimming cost V 4 bases and J 14 bases; bases outside gene matches: 5. This CDR3 comprises 12 residues.

This clone occurred a few times. The J gene is TRBJ2-2, the V gene TRBV11-2; 9 bases align to TRBD2. The CDR3 covers 17 residues. Per germline, CDR1 SGHAT and CDR2 FQNNGV. V gave up 4 bases and J gave up 4 bases; unmatched junction bases: 10. CDR3 coding DNA: TGTGCCAGCAGCTCACCAGGGCGGGAGGGCCTCACCGGGGAGCTGTTTTTT. Translating gives CASSSPGREGLTGELFF.

The J gene is TRBJ1-4, the V gene TRBV10-3, with 8 bases identical to TRBD1. This CDR3 comprises 14 residues. CDR1 is ENHRY and CDR2 is SYGVKD in the germline V gene. J gave up 6 bases and V 6 bases, and 6 bases lay outside the gene matches. The CDR3 DNA reads as TGTGCCATCAGCCCGACAGGGGTGGATGAAAAACTGTTTTTT. Translated, it gives CAISPTGVDEKLFF.

This CDR3 reads CAISGTSIRSEQYF. As DNA, the CDR3 is TGTGCCATCAGCGGGACTAGCATTAGATCAGAGCAGTACTTC. V is TRBV10-3 and J is TRBJ2-7; TRBD2 aligns across 9 bases. With 6 bases clipped from V and 7 bases from J, the junction kept 10 bases outside the gene matches. The CDR3 has 14 residues. Germline V gives CDR1 ENHRY, CDR2 SYGVKD.